These 24 T cell receptor beta chains were all obtained from the same sample, sequenced in a study of blood T cell repertoires in COVID-19 (dated by TCRdb to the early 2020s). Library method: the immunoSEQ multiplex PCR assay. The immuneACCESS repertoire file appears here via TCRdb, limited to in-frame rearrangements. These files lack a portion of the clones; in checked studies, under half of the deficit traces to unresolved V genes, and the cause of the others is not known. The sample table records about 51,000 clones; approximately 85% of these occur just once. The ten top clones hold 12% to 15% of the sample. Sequencing used peripheral blood. The receptors originated from a human donor with acute or convalescent COVID-19. The donor label of this sample is uncertain.

The chain combines TRBV5-1 with TRBJ2-5; the match to TRBD1 covers 7 bases. The CDR3 is 14 residues long. In germline, CDR1 is SGHRS, CDR2 YFSETQ. V lost 2 bases and J lost 1; bases outside the gene matches: 2. CDR3 coding DNA: TGCGCCAGCAGCTTCGGGACAGCCCAAGAGACCCAGTACTTC. Protein: CASSFGTAQETQYF.

This chain uses TRBV6-2 or TRBV6-3 with TRBJ2-5, with D perhaps TRBD2 (5 bases). This CDR3 has 14 amino acids. Trimming removed 2 bases from V and 5 bases from J, with 12 bases in between. Germline V gene data show CDR1 as MNHEY and CDR2 as SVGEGT. The CDR3 sequence is CASSYRTGGETQYF. DNA for the CDR3: TGTGCCAGCAGTTACCGGACCGGCGGGGAGACCCAGTACTTC.

The chain employs TRBV19 and TRBJ1-5; D gene uncertain. The germline gives CDR1 LNHDA, CDR2 SQIVND (reference sequence). Between the trimmed V and J ends, which lost 7 bases and 5 bases, there was a span of 12 bases. The CDR3 extends over 13 amino acids. Here the CDR3 reads CASNPSRYQPQHF. CDR3 DNA sequence: TGTGCCAGTAATCCGAGCCGCTATCAGCCCCAGCATTTT.

The V gene is TRBV10-3, the J gene TRBJ1-2; 8 nucleotides agree with TRBD1. The trim removed 4 bases at V and 7 bases at J, leaving 5 bases unmatched. CDR1 and CDR2 from the germline V gene are ENHRY and SYGVKD. This CDR3 is built from 13 residues. In DNA form, the CDR3 reads TGTGCCATCAGTGGTGGACAGGGTGGTGGCTACACCTTC. The encoded protein is CAISGGQGGGYTF.

This sequence joins TRBV28 and TRBJ1-6; no clear D gene. Germline CDR1 MDHEN, CDR2 SYDVKM. The CDR3 totals 12 residues. The V gene lost 7 bases and the J gene lost 8 bases, with 9 bases spanning the gap. CDR3 DNA sequence: TGTGCCAGCATAGGCGGTTATTCACCCCTCCACTTT. It translates to CASIGGYSPLHF.

This clone was seen only a few times. V usage is TRBV5-1 and J usage is TRBJ2-7, with D possibly being TRBD2 (6 bases). From germline, CDR1 is SGHRS and CDR2 YFSETQ. The ends were cut back, 6 bases at V and 3 bases at J, with 10 bases in the middle. The CDR3 is made up of 12 amino acids. Written as DNA, the CDR3 is TGCGCCAGCAAGGGCGGGAACTACGAGCAGTACTTC. Encoded protein: CASKGGNYEQYF.

The chain joins TRBV6-5 to TRBJ2-4; TRBD1 matches at 8 bases. The CDR3 covers 16 residues. V was pared by 0 bases and J by 7 bases, with 8 bases of the junction left unmatched. From germline, CDR1 is MNHEY and CDR2 SVGAGI. CDR3 sequence reads: CASSYSLGQGWNIQYF. In DNA, the CDR3 is TGTGCCAGCAGTTACTCGCTCGGACAGGGTTGGAACATTCAGTACTTC.

The chain is built from TRBV2 and TRBJ1-6; the match to TRBD1 covers 7 bases. The junction had 8 bases not matched to a gene; V was cut back by 5 bases and J by 13 bases. The CDR3 runs to 13 residues. CDR1 is SNHLY and CDR2 is FYNNEI in the germline V gene. The DNA for the CDR3 is TGTGCCAGCAGTCGACAGGGTGAAGGCCCCCTCCACTTT. It encodes CASSRQGEGPLHF.

This chain uses TRBV7-2 with TRBJ2-2; D possibly corresponds to TRBD1 (6 bases). Looked up from germline, CDR1 is SGHTA and CDR2 is FQGNSA. CDR3 length equals 15 residues. V lost 3 bases, J lost 2 bases, and 10 bases lay in between. In DNA form, the CDR3 reads TGTGCCAGCAGCTTGCACAGGGCCAACACCGGGGAGCTGTTTTTT. This sequence encodes CASSLHRANTGELFF.

V is TRBV2 and J is TRBJ1-2; D ambiguous. The CDR3 is 14 amino acids. Germline-derived CDR1 and CDR2 are SNHLY and FYNNEI. V shed 1 base and J shed 4 bases, with 10 bases lying between them. CDR3 region: CASSEVSGGYGYTF. The DNA for the CDR3 is TGTGCCAGCAGTGAAGTATCGGGAGGCTATGGCTACACCTTC.

The chain has TRBV10-2 and TRBJ1-1, with a tentative D call TRBD1 (6 bases). Germline values: CDR1 WSHSY, CDR2 SAAADI. V lost 6 bases and J 6 bases, leaving 14 bases between the germline ends. There are 13 residues in the CDR3. The CDR3 sequence: CASRSGVGAEAFF. DNA of the CDR3: TGCGCCAGCAGGTCAGGGGTCGGCGCTGAAGCTTTCTTT.

The J gene is TRBJ2-1, the V gene TRBV9; TRBD2 agrees at 7 bases. This CDR3 has 14 amino acids. The junction had 3 bases not matched to a gene; V was cut back by 1 base and J by 5 bases. Germline V gene lookup returns CDR1 SGDLS and CDR2 YYNGEE. The CDR3 region is CASSVTSENNEQFF. The CDR3 region has the DNA TGTGCCAGCAGCGTAACTAGCGAAAACAATGAGCAGTTCTTC.

The chain's CDR3 is CAWSLGGETQYF. CDR3 DNA: TGTGCCTGGAGTCTGGGGGGTGAGACCCAGTACTTC. This chain joins TRBV30 and TRBJ2-5, with D perhaps matching TRBD2 (6 bases). CDR1 and CDR2 from the germline V gene are GTSNPN and SVGIG (reference sequence). The CDR3 runs to 12 residues. The V and J ends lost 2 bases and 5 bases respectively, with 9 bases between them.

This chain connects TRBV10-1 to TRBJ1-1; perhaps TRBD1 as D (6 bases). Looked up from germline, CDR1 is WNHNN and CDR2 is SYGVQD (reference sequence). The CDR3 length is 14 residues. V was cut by 1 base and J by 8 bases, with 14 bases left in between. CDR3 DNA sequence: TGCGCCAGCAGTGAGTTGACCTCCGGGACAGAAGCTTTCTTT. As protein: CASSELTSGTEAFF.

The genes are TRBV6-5 and TRBJ2-7; 7 positions match TRBD2. V shed 7 bases, J shed 9 bases, and the junction held 9 bases outside the gene matches. Germline-derived CDR1 and CDR2 are MNHEY and SVGAGI. There are 12 residues in the CDR3. CDR3 amino acids: CASNSPGRGQYF. The CDR3 nucleotides read TGTGCCAGCAACTCGCCGGGGAGGGGGCAGTACTTC.

The chain joins TRBV6-6 to TRBJ1-1; D may be TRBD1 (6 bases). Trimming took 7 bases from V and 0 from J, leaving 12 bases between them. Germline-derived CDR1 and CDR2 are MNHNY and SVGAGI (reference sequence). CDR3 size: 14 residues. For the CDR3, the DNA is TGTGCCAGCAATAGGGGGTTATTGAACACTGAAGCTTTCTTT. Protein product: CASNRGLLNTEAFF.

This clone was picked up one time. The chain has TRBV7-9 and TRBJ2-1; 7 bases are shared with TRBD1. Germline CDR1 reads SEHNR; CDR2 reads FQNEAQ (reference sequence). The V gene end was trimmed by 5 bases and the J gene end by 11 bases; junction bases not matched to a gene: 6. This CDR3 is 12 amino acids long. CDR3 in amino acids: CASSTGQVKQFF. The CDR3 bases are TGTGCCAGCAGCACTGGACAGGTCAAGCAGTTCTTC.

In this sample, this clone turned up once. The rearrangement joins TRBV18 to TRBJ1-1; 9 bases map to TRBD1. The CDR3 totals 14 residues. Germline V lookup: CDR1 KGHSH, CDR2 LQKENI. Unmatched junction bases numbered 6, after V lost 5 bases and J lost 5 bases. CDR3 sequence: CASSFTGGRTEAFF. The CDR3 DNA sequence: TGTGCCAGCTCATTCACAGGGGGCCGAACTGAAGCTTTCTTT.

The chain combines TRBV19 with TRBJ1-2, with D unresolved. The CDR3 is 15 residues long. The ends were cut back, 6 bases at V and 1 base at J, with 15 bases in the middle. Germline lookup yields CDR1 LNHDA and CDR2 SQIVND (reference sequence). The CDR3 reads CASRGGTADNYGYTF. In nucleotides, the CDR3 is TGTGCCAGTAGGGGAGGAACAGCTGATAACTATGGCTACACCTTC.

This rearrangement joins TRBV28 to TRBJ1-4; D call uncertain. The germline CDR1 and CDR2 sequences are MDHEN and SYDVKM. CDR3 length: 14 amino acids. Between the trimmed V and J ends, which lost 3 bases and 5 bases, there was a span of 10 bases. The chain's CDR3 is CASSFGGSNEKLFF. CDR3 nucleotides: TGTGCCAGCAGTTTCGGAGGGAGCAATGAAAAACTGTTTTTT.

This clone was counted only a few times. The chain joins TRBV19 to TRBJ1-6, with 10 positions matching TRBD1. Unmatched junction bases numbered 2, after V lost 4 bases and J lost 5 bases. Germline values: CDR1 LNHDA, CDR2 SQIVND (reference sequence). The CDR3 has 15 amino acids. CDR3: CASSTGTGDNSPLHF. The CDR3 coding sequence is TGTGCCAGTAGTACCGGGACAGGGGATAATTCACCCCTCCACTTT.

CDR3 region: CASSLVKQGNYEQYF. CDR3 DNA: TGTGCCAGCAGCTTAGTGAAGCAGGGCAACTACGAGCAGTACTTC. This rearrangement joins TRBV11-2 to TRBJ2-7, with a weak D call TRBD1 (5 bases). The CDR3 runs 15 residues. V gave up 1 base and J gave up 3 bases, with 13 bases separating them. Per the germline V gene, CDR1 is SGHAT and CDR2 is FQNNGV.

The gene calls are TRBV24-1 and TRBJ1-5; 7 positions match TRBD1. The CDR3 totals 14 residues. V lost 6 bases and J lost 3; bases outside the gene matches: 4. CDR1 is KGHDR, CDR2 SFDVKD, per germline. CDR3: CATSTGANNQPQHF. For the CDR3, the DNA is TGTGCCACCAGTACAGGGGCAAACAATCAGCCCCAGCATTTT.

V and J are TRBV28 and TRBJ1-3; the match to TRBD1 covers 10 bases. With V trimmed by 1 base and J by 10 bases, 7 bases remained unmatched. The V gene's germline CDR1 is MDHEN and CDR2 SYDVKM. CDR3 length: 15 amino acids. The CDR3 sequence: CASSLYGTGVITIYF. CDR3 sequence (DNA): TGTGCCAGCAGTTTATATGGGACAGGGGTAATAACCATATATTTT.